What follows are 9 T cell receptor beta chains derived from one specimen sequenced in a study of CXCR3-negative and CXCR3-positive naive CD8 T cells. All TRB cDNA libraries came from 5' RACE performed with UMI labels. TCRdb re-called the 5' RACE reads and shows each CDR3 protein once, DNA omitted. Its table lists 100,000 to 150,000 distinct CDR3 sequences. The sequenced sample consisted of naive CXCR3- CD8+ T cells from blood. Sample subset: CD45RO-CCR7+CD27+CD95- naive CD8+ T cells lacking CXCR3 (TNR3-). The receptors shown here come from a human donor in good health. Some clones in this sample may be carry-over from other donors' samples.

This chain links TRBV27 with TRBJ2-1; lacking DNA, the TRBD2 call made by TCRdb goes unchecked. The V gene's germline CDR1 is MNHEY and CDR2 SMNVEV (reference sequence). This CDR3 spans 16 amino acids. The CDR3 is CASRGTSGIVYTEQFF.

CDR3 residues: CASSQDMTGEGTQYF. This chain uses TRBV4-3 with TRBJ2-5; TCRdb names TRBD2, which stays unverified in the absence of DNA. CDR1 is LGHNA, CDR2 YSLEER, per germline. CDR3 size: 15 residues.

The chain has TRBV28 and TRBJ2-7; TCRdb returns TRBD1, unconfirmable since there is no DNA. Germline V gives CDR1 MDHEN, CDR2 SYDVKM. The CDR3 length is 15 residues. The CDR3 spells CASSLMDRSPREQYF.

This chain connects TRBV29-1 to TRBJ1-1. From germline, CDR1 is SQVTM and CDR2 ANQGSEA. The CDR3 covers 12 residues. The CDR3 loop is CSVAKMNTEAFF.

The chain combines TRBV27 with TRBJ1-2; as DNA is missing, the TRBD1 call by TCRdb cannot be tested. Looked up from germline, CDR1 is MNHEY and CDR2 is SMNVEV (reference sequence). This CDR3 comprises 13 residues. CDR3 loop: CASSLRDSHGYTF.

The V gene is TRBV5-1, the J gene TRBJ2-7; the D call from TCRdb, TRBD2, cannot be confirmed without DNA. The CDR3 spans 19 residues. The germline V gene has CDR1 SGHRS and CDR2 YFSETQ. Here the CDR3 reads CASSFGLAGGVIGSYEQYF.

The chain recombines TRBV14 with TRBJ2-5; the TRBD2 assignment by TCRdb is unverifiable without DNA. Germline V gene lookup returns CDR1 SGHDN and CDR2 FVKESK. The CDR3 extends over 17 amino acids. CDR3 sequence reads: CASSLVPEGAPQETQYF.

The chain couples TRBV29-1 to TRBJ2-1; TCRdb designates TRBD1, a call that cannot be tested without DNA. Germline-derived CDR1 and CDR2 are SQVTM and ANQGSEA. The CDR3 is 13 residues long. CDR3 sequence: CSWDRGVDNEQFF.

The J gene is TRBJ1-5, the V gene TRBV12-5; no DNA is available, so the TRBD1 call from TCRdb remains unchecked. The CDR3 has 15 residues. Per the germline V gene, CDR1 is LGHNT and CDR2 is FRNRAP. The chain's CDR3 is CASGLVQGGSQPQHF.